These T cell receptor beta chains were read from a single sample in a study of beta chain features in type 1 diabetes. Libraries were prepared by immunoSEQ multiplex PCR; TCRdb keeps only in-frame clonotypes and omits some of them. The table has around 500,000 clones, approximately 10% seen once; the top ten hold approximately 0.05%. Sequenced sample: naive CD4+ T cells from blood. The origin of the receptors is a woman aged 18-29 years in good health. Both conserved end residues are part of each CDR3. D genes are given only for firm matches. Size is omitted from some rows. Given values are once, few, many or a class for expanded clones.

J gene | V gene | clone size | D gene | CDR3 DNA | CDR3 protein
TRBJ2-3 | TRBV29-1 | few | . | TGCAGCGTGCGGGACTTTTCCCTCGCGCAGTATTTT | CSVRDFSLAQYF
TRBJ1-6 | TRBV7-9 | . | . | TGTGCCAGCACCGTGAACCAGGGTCCTAATTCACCCCTCCACTTT | CASTVNQGPNSPLHF
TRBJ2-1 | TRBV18 | few | . | TGTGCCAGCTCACCACAGGGGTCCTACAATGAGCAGTTCTTC | CASSPQGSYNEQFF
TRBJ1-2 | TRBV25-1 | . | . | TGTGCCAGCAGTGAGGGGAACTATGGCTACACCTTC | CASSEGNYGYTF
TRBJ1-4 | TRBV20-1 | . | . | TGCAGTGCTAAAGATGAAAAACTGTTTTTT | CSAKDEKLFF
TRBJ2-6 | TRBV5-4 | . | . | TGTGCCAGCAGCCTTAACCGGGACCCTCCAAACGTCCTGACTTTC | CASSLNRDPPNVLTF
TRBJ2-1 | TRBV5-4 | few | . | TGTGCCAGCAGCGGTACCGGGACGGAAGGTTTCAATGAGCAGTTCTTC | CASSGTGTEGFNEQFF
TRBJ2-7 | TRBV7-6 | few | TRBD2 | TGTGCCAGCAGCTTAGACGTCGGCGGGAGAGGGGCCTACGAGCAGTACTTC | CASSLDVGGRGAYEQYF
TRBJ2-5 | TRBV5-8 | few | . | TGTGCCAGCAGCACCGAAACCTGGGAGACCCAGTACTTC | CASSTETWETQYF
TRBJ1-2 | TRBV27 | . | . | TGTGCCAGCAGTTTATCGAGGGGTGTTCGTGGCTACACCTTC | CASSLSRGVRGYTF
TRBJ1-5 | TRBV4-1 | few | TRBD1 | TGCGCCAGCAGCCAAAGAGGGGGCCAGGGCAATCAGCCCCAGCATTTT | CASSQRGGQGNQPQHF
TRBJ2-3 | TRBV7-2 | . | . | TGTGCCAGCAGCCTGGCCACAGATACGCAGTATTTT | CASSLATDTQYF
TRBJ2-1 | TRBV7-7 | . | . | TGTGCTAGCAGCTTAGTTGGGGACTACAATGAGCAGTTCTTC | CASSLVGDYNEQFF
TRBJ1-4 | TRBV5-1 | few | TRBD1 | TGCGCCAGCAGTCGCGCACCACAGGGGGCCAACGATGAAAAACTGTTTTTT | CASSRAPQGANDEKLFF
TRBJ1-1 | TRBV11-3 | . | . | TGTGCCAGCAGCCACGACAGATCTGAAGCTTTCTTT | CASSHDRSEAFF
TRBJ1-1 | TRBV25-1 | . | TRBD1 | TGTGCCAGCAGTGCGACAGGGGGGTTTACTGAAGCTTTCTTT | CASSATGGFTEAFF
TRBJ2-7 | TRBV30 | . | TRBD2 | TGTGCCTGGAGTGTGGGCGGGAGTTCCTACGAGCAGTACTTC | CAWSVGGSSYEQYF
TRBJ1-3 | TRBV7-2 | . | . | TGTGCCAGCAGCAGATCCGCTGGAAACACCATATATTTT | CASSRSAGNTIYF
TRBJ1-2 | TRBV29-1 | few | . | TGCAGCGTTGAAGGGACAGCGCACCAGGCCTATGGCTACACCTTC | CSVEGTAHQAYGYTF
TRBJ1-1 | TRBV27 | . | . | TGTGCCAGCGGGAGACCCCTGAACACTGAAGCTTTCTTT | CASGRPLNTEAFF
TRBJ1-1 | TRBV2 | few | . | TGTGCCAGCAGGGACACAGGGACCGCTGAAGCTTTCTTT | CASRDTGTAEAFF
TRBJ2-5 | TRBV7-9 | . | . | TGTGCCAGCAGCTTTGACAGTGCAACCCAAGAGACCCAGTACTTC | CASSFDSATQETQYF
TRBJ2-6 | TRBV7-6 | few | TRBD1 | TGTGCCAGCAGCTTAGCGTACGGGACAGGGGTCTACCTCTCTGGGGCCAACGTCCTGACTTTC | CASSLAYGTGVYLSGANVLTF
TRBJ1-1 | TRBV29-1 | . | . | TGCAGCGTTGAACGGCGGAAGGTCTCGGCTGAAGCTTTCTTT | CSVERRKVSAEAFF
TRBJ2-3 | TRBV28 | many | TRBD2 | TGTGCCAGCAGTCCCGGACTAGTGTGGACAGATACGCAGTATTTT | CASSPGLVWTDTQYF
TRBJ2-1 | TRBV12-5 | . | . | TGTGCTAGTGGTACGACTAGTGCCAAGCAGTTCTTC | CASGTTSAKQFF
TRBJ2-7 | TRBV15 | few | . | TGTGCCACCAGCAGAGATCGCTACGAGCAGTACTTC | CATSRDRYEQYF
TRBJ2-5 | TRBV25-1 | few | . | TGTGCCAGCAGTGAGAAGGGAGGAGAGACCCAGTACTTC | CASSEKGGETQYF
TRBJ2-1 | TRBV7-2 | few | TRBD2 | TGTGCCAGCACCGGGACTAGCGGGCCATTGCGGGGCAATGAGCAGTTCTTC | CASTGTSGPLRGNEQFF
TRBJ1-2 | TRBV7-2 | . | . | TGTGCCAGCAGCTTAGCCACCTATGGCTACACCTTC | CASSLATYGYTF
TRBJ2-5 | TRBV27 | few | TRBD2 | TGTGCCAGCAGTTTCGGACTAGCGGGCTGGGAGACCCAGTACTTC | CASSFGLAGWETQYF
TRBJ2-2 | TRBV11-2 | . | . | TGTGCCAGCAGCGCCGGCTACACCGGGGAGCTGTTTTTT | CASSAGYTGELFF
TRBJ2-4 | TRBV4-3 | few | . | TGCGCCAGCAGCCGGTCGCTAGCAGCTGGGGACATTCAGTACTTC | CASSRSLAAGDIQYF
TRBJ2-5 | TRBV7-2 | few | . | TGTGCCAGCAGCGTAAATTCGGAGACCCAGTACTTC | CASSVNSETQYF
TRBJ2-3 | TRBV19 | . | TRBD1 | TGTGCCAGTACCCCCCACCGACAGGGGGATACGCAGTATTTT | CASTPHRQGDTQYF
TRBJ1-6 | TRBV9 | few | . | TGTGCCAGCAGCGCCCCCGGGAGGGCCGGGTCACCCCTCCACTTT | CASSAPGRAGSPLHF
TRBJ2-3 | TRBV25-1 | . | . | TGTGCCAGCGCGGGCGGCCTGGCCACAGATACGCAGTATTTT | CASAGGLATDTQYF
TRBJ2-1 | TRBV5-6 | . | . | TGTGCCAGCAGCTTGGTTTGGGGTCCTAATGAGCAGTTCTTC | CASSLVWGPNEQFF
TRBJ1-5 | TRBV30 | . | . | TGTGCCTGGAGTGTACGAGGGAATCAGCCCCAGCATTTT | CAWSVRGNQPQHF
TRBJ2-5 | TRBV5-1 | . | . | TGCGCCAGCAGCTTGATTTTAGAGACCCAGTACTTC | CASSLILETQYF
TRBJ1-1 | TRBV29-1 | . | . | TGCAGCGTGACAGGTAACACTGAAGCTTTCTTT | CSVTGNTEAFF
TRBJ2-4 | TRBV5-1 | few | . | TGCGCCAGCAGCCAAAGGGACCTTCGGAGCATTCAGTACTTC | CASSQRDLRSIQYF
TRBJ2-3 | TRBV18 | few | TRBD1 | TGTGCCAGCTCACCCATTCAGGGGGCTAGCACAGATACGCAGTATTTT | CASSPIQGASTDTQYF